Below, one T cell receptor (beta chain) is given with its context. Profiled with immunoSEQ multiplex PCR; TCRdb holds only in-frame clones, not every one. This sample yields roughly 260,000 clones, of which 80% to 90% are seen a single time; 2.3% belongs to the top ten. The sample originates from a study of blood T cell repertoires in COVID-19. For the study at large: Both acute and convalescent COVID-19 samples were obtained from the United States, Italy and Spain.

Germline V gene lookup returns CDR1 SQVTM and CDR2 ANQGSEA. V lost 6 bases to trimming and J lost 5 bases; unmatched junction nucleotides: 20. This CDR3 comprises 17 residues. V and J are TRBV29-1 and TRBJ2-5; 8 bases map to TRBD2. The sequencing sample was made of peripheral blood. This TCR was sampled from a woman between 50 and 59 years old with acute or convalescent COVID-19. The CDR3 coding sequence is TGCAGCGTCTTGGCCCCCGGGATAGCGGGACTCCGTGAGACCCAGTACTTC. Translating gives CSVLAPGIAGLRETQYF.